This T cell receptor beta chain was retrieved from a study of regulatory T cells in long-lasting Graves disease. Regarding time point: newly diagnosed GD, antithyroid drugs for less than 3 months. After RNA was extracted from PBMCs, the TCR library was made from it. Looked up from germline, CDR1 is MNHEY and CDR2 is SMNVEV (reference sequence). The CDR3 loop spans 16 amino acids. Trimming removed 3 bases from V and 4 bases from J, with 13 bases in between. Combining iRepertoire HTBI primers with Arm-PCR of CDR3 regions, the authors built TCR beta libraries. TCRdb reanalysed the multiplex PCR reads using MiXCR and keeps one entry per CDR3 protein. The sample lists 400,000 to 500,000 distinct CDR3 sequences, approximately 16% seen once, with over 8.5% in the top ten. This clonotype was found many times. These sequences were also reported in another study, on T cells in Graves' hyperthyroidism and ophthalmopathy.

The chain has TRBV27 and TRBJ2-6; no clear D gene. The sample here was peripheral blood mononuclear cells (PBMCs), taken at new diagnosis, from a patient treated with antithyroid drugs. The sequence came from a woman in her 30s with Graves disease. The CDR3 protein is CASSFVGKWGANVLTF. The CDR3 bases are TGTGCCAGCAGTTTCGTCGGAAAGTGGGGGGCCAACGTCCTGACTTTC.